Following are 21 T cell receptor beta chains from one sample sequenced in a study of Graves' ophthalmopathy and Graves' hyperthyroidism. The study amplified TCR beta CDR3 regions using RNA transcripts. The authors performed first-round RT-PCR with HTBI primers and then a second-round multiplex PCR. TCRdb re-analysed the multiplex PCR reads in MiXCR, keeping a single row per CDR3 protein. The repertoire has approximately 700,000 distinct CDR3 sequences, roughly two fifths of them found once; the top ten carry 40% to 45%. The sequencing input was peripheral blood. The receptors originated from an adult man with Graves' ophthalmopathy.

This clonotype appeared a few times. V and J are TRBV2 and TRBJ1-1; 8 positions match TRBD1. CDR1 and CDR2 (germline): SNHLY, FYNNEI. The CDR3 covers 13 residues. The V and J ends lost 8 bases and 5 bases, in that order; junction bases with no gene match: 7. CDR3 DNA: TGTGCCAGCTTGGGGACAGGAGGGACTGAAGCTTTCTTT. This encodes CASLGTGGTEAFF.

This chain connects TRBV10-3 to TRBJ1-2; 7 nucleotides line up with TRBD1. The germline V gene encodes CDR1 ENHRY and CDR2 SYGVKD. There are 14 residues in the CDR3. Trimming removed 8 bases from V and 5 bases from J; junction bases left unmatched: 11. The CDR3, as DNA: TGTGCCATCGGTACAGGGGACAGAACATATGGCTACACCTTC. It yields the protein CAIGTGDRTYGYTF.

This rearrangement joins TRBV7-9 to TRBJ2-7; D is undetermined. This CDR3 is 17 amino acids long. Trimming removed 2 bases at V and 3 bases at J, with 20 bases between. Germline-derived CDR1 and CDR2 are SEHNR and FQNEAQ (reference sequence). The CDR3 coding sequence is TGTGCCAGCAGCTTATCTTCTCCCGTTGCATCTTACTACGAGCAGTACTTC. This codes for CASSLSSPVASYYEQYF.

This chain connects TRBV29-1 to TRBJ2-5, with 7 bases lining up with TRBD2. CDR3 size: 17 residues. The V and J ends lost 4 bases and 1 base, in that order; junction bases with no gene match: 15. Germline V gene sequence: CDR1 SQVTM, CDR2 ANQGSEA. This chain's CDR3 is CSVGHDPPGGRQETQYF. The CDR3 DNA reads TGCAGCGTTGGCCATGACCCGCCGGGGGGTCGCCAAGAGACCCAGTACTTC.

The chain has TRBV15 and TRBJ2-6; tentatively, D is TRBD2 (5 bases). Germline CDR1 reads LNHNV; CDR2 reads YYDKDF (reference sequence). Deletions cut 4 bases from V and 4 bases from J, with 14 bases between. The CDR3 covers 16 residues. For the CDR3, the DNA is TGTGCCACCAGCAAACCGGGGTGGCAGGGGGCCAACGTCCTGACTTTC. As protein: CATSKPGWQGANVLTF.

This clonotype has just one count. The chain links TRBV12-3 or TRBV12-4 to TRBJ1-2; 7 positions match TRBD1. The length of the CDR3 is 16 residues. Trimming removed 6 bases from V and 0 bases from J; junction bases left unmatched: 10. CDR3 DNA sequence: TGTGCCAGCAGCCGCGGGACAGCAAGAACTAACTATGGCTACACCTTC. Translation: CASSRGTARTNYGYTF.

Notes on this clonotype: A clone one base away is much larger, so this may be a read error. The chain is built from TRBV10-3 and TRBJ2-5, with 10 bases aligning to TRBD2. The CDR3 covers 14 residues. Looked up from germline, CDR1 is ENHRY and CDR2 is SYGVKD. The CDR3 DNA follows: TGTGCCGTCAGTGAGGAGCGGGGGGGTGAGACCCAGTACTTC. The encoded protein is CAVSEERGGETQYF.

This clonotype was seen only a few times. Mismatch with germline at one junction end may stem from a read error. J is TRBJ1-5 and V is TRBV24-1; 12 nucleotides match TRBD1. CDR1 is KGHDR and CDR2 is SFDVKD in the germline V gene. This CDR3 has 16 amino acids. CDR3 DNA: TGTGCCAGCAGTACGGGGACAGGGGGCATACATCAGCCCCAGCATTTT. Protein product: CASSTGTGGIHQPQHF.

CDR3 DNA sequence: TGTGCTAGTGCCAGGGCAGGCGGGGCCAACGTCCTGACTTTC. Translating gives CASARAGGANVLTF. This chain joins TRBV25-1 and TRBJ2-6; a weak D match, TRBD1 (5 bases). This CDR3 is 14 amino acids long. CDR1 is MGHDK and CDR2 is SYGVNS in the germline V gene.

In DNA, the CDR3 is TGTGCCAGCAGCTTGCGAGACAATCAGCCCCAGCATTTT. Protein product: CASSLRDNQPQHF. This chain joins TRBV5-5 and TRBJ1-5; no definite D call. Per the germline V gene, CDR1 is SGHKS and CDR2 is YYEKEE (reference sequence). CDR3 size: 13 residues. V dropped 1 base and J dropped 3 bases, with 5 bases sitting between them. Complete variable domain (other parts from reference TRBV5-5 and TRBJ1-5): DAGVTQSPTHLIKTRGQQVTLRCSPISGHKSVSWYQQVLGQGPQFIFQYYEKEERGRGNFPDRFSARQFPNYSSELNVNALLLGDSALYLCASSLRDNQPQHFGDGTRLSIL.

V is TRBV7-9 and J is TRBJ1-2, with D possibly TRBD1 on 5 matching bases. V was shortened by 5 bases and J by 4 bases, with 23 bases between the two germline ends. This CDR3 has 17 residues. Per germline, CDR1 SEHNR and CDR2 FQNEAQ (reference sequence). CDR3 loop: CASSPRYSGAFFYGYTF. DNA for the CDR3: TGTGCCAGCAGCCCGAGGTACTCTGGGGCTTTTTTCTATGGCTACACCTTC.

This clonotype was recorded at least ten times. The chain has TRBV24-1 and TRBJ1-5, with 7 bases lining up with TRBD1. CDR1 is KGHDR, CDR2 SFDVKD, per germline. Trimming removed 4 bases from V and 4 bases from J; junction bases left unmatched: 3. The CDR3 contains 14 residues. The CDR3 region is CATSDPGGNQPQHF. The CDR3 DNA sequence: TGTGCCACCAGTGACCCAGGGGGTAATCAGCCCCAGCATTTT.

This clonotype came up many times. The rearrangement joins TRBV29-1 to TRBJ2-3; TRBD1 might be the D (5 bases). The CDR3 loop spans 13 amino acids. Trimming pared 1 base from V and 0 bases from J, leaving 5 bases between. The V gene's germline CDR1 is SQVTM and CDR2 ANQGSEA. This chain's CDR3 is CSVEGGSTDTQYF. For the CDR3, the DNA is TGCAGCGTTGAAGGGGGCAGCACAGATACGCAGTATTTT.

This clonotype was detected a few times. The rearrangement links TRBV14 to TRBJ2-7; D is possibly TRBD1 (5 bases). CDR3 size: 16 residues. The germline CDR1 and CDR2 sequences are SGHDN and FVKESK. V was shortened by 1 base and J by 3 bases, with 16 bases between the two germline ends. The CDR3 region is CASSQGQGLVFYEQYF. As DNA, the CDR3 is TGTGCCAGCAGCCAAGGGCAGGGTCTGGTTTTCTACGAGCAGTACTTC.

This clonotype was seen a handful of times. The chain couples TRBV2 to TRBJ2-5; 8 bases are shared with TRBD1. This CDR3 is 14 amino acids long. Germline CDR1 is SNHLY and CDR2 is FYNNEI. Unmatched junction bases numbered 8, after V lost 4 bases and J lost 7 bases. Written as DNA, the CDR3 is TGTGCCAGCAGTGGCCCCCGGACAGGGTGGACCCAGTACTTC. Encoded protein: CASSGPRTGWTQYF.

The genes are TRBV12-3 or TRBV12-4 and TRBJ1-1; D gene unclear. With 6 bases removed from V and 7 bases from J, the gap between germline ends came to 12 bases. The length of the CDR3 is 12 residues. CDR3 sequence reads: CASRPSGLEAFF. The CDR3 coding sequence is TGTGCCAGCAGACCCAGTGGCCTTGAAGCTTTCTTT.

This chain connects TRBV10-3 to TRBJ1-5, with a weak D call TRBD1 (5 bases). Germline V gene lookup returns CDR1 ENHRY and CDR2 SYGVKD. Trimming removed 4 bases from V and 2 bases from J, with 15 bases in between. The CDR3 covers 16 residues. The DNA for the CDR3 is TGTGCCATCAGTGTCCGGGACCGTGGGGGCAATCAGCCCCAGCATTTT. This encodes CAISVRDRGGNQPQHF.

The CDR3 coding sequence is TGTGCCATCAGTGATGACCTCGGGGGGGGTAAAGAGACCCAGTACTTC. The encoded protein is CAISDDLGGGKETQYF. The V and J genes are TRBV10-3 and TRBJ2-5, with 8 bases aligning to TRBD2. The junction had 9 bases not matched to a gene; V was cut back by 3 bases and J by 3 bases. CDR1 is ENHRY, CDR2 SYGVKD, per germline. The CDR3 runs 16 residues.

This clonotype is a singleton in its sample. The rearrangement links TRBV19 to TRBJ1-2; 9 bases agree with TRBD1. V was pared by 9 bases and J by 2 bases, with 10 bases of the junction left unmatched. Per the germline V gene, CDR1 is LNHDA and CDR2 is SQIVND (reference sequence). The CDR3 length is 15 residues. The chain's CDR3 is CASSTGTGINYGYTF. CDR3 coding DNA: TGTGCCAGCAGCACCGGGACAGGGATCAACTATGGCTACACCTTC. Complete variable domain (other parts from reference TRBV19 and TRBJ1-2): DGGITQSPKYLFRKEGQNVTLSCEQNLNHDAMYWYRQDPGQGLRLIYYSQIVNDFQKGDIAEGYSVSREKKESFPLTVTSAQKNPTAFYLCASSTGTGINYGYTFGSGTRLTVV.

This clonotype was counted ten times or more. CDR3 in amino acids: CASGRNSGANVLTF. In nucleotides, the CDR3 is TGTGCCAGTGGACGGAACTCTGGGGCCAACGTCCTGACTTTC. V and J are TRBV13 and TRBJ2-6; D gene uncertain. Trimming pared 9 bases from V and 0 bases from J, leaving 9 bases between. Germline loops: CDR1 PRHDT, CDR2 FYEKMQ (reference sequence). This CDR3 is 14 amino acids long. Looking up the rest from reference TRBV13 and TRBJ2-6 gives the full variable domain: AAGVIQSPRHLIKEKRETATLKCYPIPRHDTVYWYQQGPGQDPQFLISFYEKMQSDKGSIPDRFSAQQFSDYHSELNMSSLELGDSALYFCASGRNSGANVLTFGAGSRLTVL.

The rearrangement links TRBV10-1 to TRBJ1-2; D not resolved. With 6 bases removed from V and 3 bases from J, the gap between germline ends came to 23 bases. This CDR3 has 17 amino acids. Per germline, CDR1 WNHNN and CDR2 SYGVQD (reference sequence). CDR3 residues: CASSQEPDTGGDYGYTF. The CDR3 DNA sequence: TGCGCCAGCAGCCAAGAGCCTGACACCGGTGGGGACTATGGCTACACCTTC.